This T cell receptor beta chain was captured in a study of T cell responses to AZD1222 COVID-19 vaccine. The CDR3 contains 16 residues. V lost 0 bases and J lost 4, with 15 bases in between. The germline V gene encodes CDR1 LGHNA and CDR2 YSLEER. This clone was seen a handful of times. Its matching antigen is unknown. Distinct nucleotide sequences in the sample also encode this CDR3. This table comes from immunoSEQ multiplex PCR, and its TCRdb copy is limited to in-frame clones, with some not included. The sample contains 140,000 or so clones, 91% of which appear only once. Study-level points and caveats: Spike-spanning, vaccine-associated CD4 TCRs were dominant at 160-218 and 743-854. Researchers took repertoire samples only after the peak T cell response had come.

This clonotype was sampled from an adult who received the MenACWY meningococcal vaccine as a control. The sample in question was peripheral blood, obtained 28 days after the second dose of the MenACWY control vaccine. The chain has TRBV4-3 and TRBJ1-1; possible D gene TRBD1, 6 bases. CDR3 sequence: CASSQDWSRGGTEAFF. The CDR3 coding sequence is TGCGCCAGCAGCCAAGATTGGAGCAGGGGAGGCACTGAAGCTTTCTTT.